A selection of T cell receptor beta chains follows, all from one sample in a study of blood T cell repertoires in COVID-19. The table came from immunoSEQ multiplex PCR; TCRdb's copy has only in-frame clones and leaves some out. This repertoire shows approximately 36,000 clones, approximately 86% found once; its top ten account for around 5%. Source material: peripheral blood. The receptors stem from a man in his forties or fifties with active COVID-19. Both conserved end residues are part of each CDR3. Each record gives: J gene, D gene, V gene, clone size, CDR3 protein, CDR3 DNA. D genes are given only for firm matches. Some rows have no size entry. The others give once, few or many, or a class for an expanded clone.

j_call: TRBJ1-1; d_call: .; v_call: TRBV11-2; clone_size: .; cdr3_aa: CASSFSSGAGAYTEAFF; cdr3_nt: TGTGCCAGCAGCTTTTCATCCGGGGCGGGGGCGTACACTGAAGCTTTCTTT
j_call: TRBJ1-5; d_call: .; v_call: TRBV18; clone_size: .; cdr3_aa: CASSPPAGAQHF; cdr3_nt: TGTGCCAGCTCACCACCGGCCGGGGCCCAGCATTTT
j_call: TRBJ1-1; d_call: .; v_call: TRBV6-5; clone_size: .; cdr3_aa: CASSYEASTEAFF; cdr3_nt: TGTGCCAGCAGTTACGAAGCTTCCACTGAAGCTTTCTTT
j_call: TRBJ2-3; d_call: TRBD2; v_call: TRBV10-3; clone_size: once; cdr3_aa: CAISATPSGTSTDTQYF; cdr3_nt: TGTGCCATCAGTGCGACCCCTAGCGGAACTAGCACAGATACGCAGTATTTT
j_call: TRBJ2-5; d_call: .; v_call: TRBV28; clone_size: .; cdr3_aa: CASSSRVGETQYF; cdr3_nt: TGTGCCAGCAGTTCCAGGGTTGGGGAGACCCAGTACTTC
j_call: TRBJ2-5; d_call: TRBD2; v_call: TRBV5-1; clone_size: .; cdr3_aa: CASSLALAGPAETQYF; cdr3_nt: TGCGCCAGCAGCTTGGCTCTAGCGGGGCCGGCGGAGACCCAGTACTTC
j_call: TRBJ2-1; d_call: TRBD1; v_call: TRBV10-3; clone_size: once; cdr3_aa: CAISRTGTVEYNEQFF; cdr3_nt: TGTGCCATCAGCCGAACCGGGACAGTCGAGTACAATGAGCAGTTCTTC
j_call: TRBJ2-1; d_call: .; v_call: TRBV5-1; clone_size: .; cdr3_aa: CASSLIGNEQFF; cdr3_nt: TGCGCCAGCAGCTTAATCGGGAATGAGCAGTTCTTC
j_call: TRBJ1-2; d_call: TRBD1; v_call: TRBV3-1/TRBV3-2; clone_size: once; cdr3_aa: CASSPNRGGGYTF; cdr3_nt: TGTGCCAGCAGCCCCAACAGGGGTGGTGGCTACACCTTC
j_call: TRBJ1-1; d_call: TRBD1; v_call: TRBV24-1; clone_size: .; cdr3_aa: CATSDTDRESFF; cdr3_nt: TGTGCCACCAGTGATACCGACAGGGAGTCTTTCTTT
j_call: TRBJ2-1; d_call: .; v_call: TRBV19; clone_size: .; cdr3_aa: CASSMGGTYNEQFF; cdr3_nt: TGTGCCAGTAGTATGGGCGGGACCTACAATGAGCAGTTCTTC
j_call: TRBJ2-1; d_call: TRBD1; v_call: TRBV5-4; clone_size: .; cdr3_aa: CASRGTGGYEQFF; cdr3_nt: TGTGCCAGCAGAGGGACAGGGGGTTATGAGCAGTTCTTC
j_call: TRBJ2-5; d_call: .; v_call: TRBV12-3/TRBV12-4; clone_size: .; cdr3_aa: CASSFYIQETQYF; cdr3_nt: TGTGCCAGCAGTTTTTACATCCAAGAGACCCAGTACTTC
j_call: TRBJ1-1; d_call: .; v_call: TRBV27; clone_size: .; cdr3_aa: CASSLTGNTEAFF; cdr3_nt: TGTGCCAGCAGTTTAACAGGGAACACTGAAGCTTTCTTT
j_call: TRBJ1-1; d_call: TRBD1; v_call: TRBV19; clone_size: .; cdr3_aa: CASRMGQVTEAFF; cdr3_nt: TGTGCCAGTAGGATGGGACAGGTCACTGAAGCTTTCTTT
j_call: TRBJ2-1; d_call: .; v_call: TRBV19; clone_size: .; cdr3_aa: CASSPPGSQGYNEQFF; cdr3_nt: TGTGCCAGTAGTCCACCAGGCTCGCAGGGCTACAATGAGCAGTTCTTC
j_call: TRBJ2-1; d_call: TRBD1; v_call: TRBV11-2; clone_size: .; cdr3_aa: CASSLPTGVDEQFF; cdr3_nt: TGTGCCAGCAGCTTACCGACAGGGGTGGATGAGCAGTTCTTC
j_call: TRBJ1-2; d_call: .; v_call: TRBV4-1; clone_size: .; cdr3_aa: CASSQARRGRSYGYTF; cdr3_nt: TGCGCCAGCAGCCAAGCCCGCAGGGGACGGAGCTATGGCTACACCTTC